One sample yielded the 10 T cell receptor beta chains listed below, sequenced in a study of blood T cell repertoires in COVID-19. Produced via immunoSEQ multiplex PCR; TCRdb's table is partial and in-frame only. The sample has 300,000 to 450,000 clones, 85% seen once. The sequenced sample was peripheral blood. All receptors derive from a woman younger than 35 with acute or convalescent COVID-19.

CDR3 in DNA: TGTGCCAGCAGCGGGGCCACTGGAAACACCATATATTTT. This translates into CASSGATGNTIYF. This chain connects TRBV7-7 to TRBJ1-3, with D possibly TRBD1 on 5 matching bases. CDR3 length: 13 amino acids. V lost 5 bases, J lost 2 bases, and 7 bases lay in between. Germline CDR1 and CDR2: SSHAT and FNYEAQ (reference sequence).

This clone has only a few counts. The V gene is TRBV7-9, the J gene TRBJ1-2; D is perhaps TRBD1 (5 bases). V was clipped by 5 bases and J by 2 bases, with 12 bases between them. The CDR3 loop spans 14 amino acids. The V gene's germline CDR1 is SEHNR and CDR2 FQNEAQ (reference sequence). In DNA form, the CDR3 reads TGTGCCAGCAGCCCCGAGACAGACAACTATGGCTACACCTTC. It codes for CASSPETDNYGYTF.

Only a few counts were recorded for this clone. The J gene is TRBJ2-3, the V gene TRBV29-1; 13 bases are a match to TRBD2. The trim removed 6 bases at V and 4 bases at J, leaving 4 bases unmatched. Germline V lookup: CDR1 SQVTM, CDR2 ANQGSEA. The CDR3 is 14 residues long. The CDR3, as DNA: TGCAGCGTCGGACTAGCGGGAGACTCAGATACGCAGTATTTT. Protein: CSVGLAGDSDTQYF.

The chain links TRBV9 to TRBJ1-2; 9 bases map to TRBD1. With V trimmed by 3 bases and J by 8 bases, 5 bases remained unmatched. CDR3 length equals 13 residues. Germline values: CDR1 SGDLS, CDR2 YYNGEE. The CDR3 protein is CASSARDREGYTF. The CDR3 DNA reads as TGTGCCAGCAGCGCCCGGGACAGGGAAGGCTACACCTTC.

The V call is TRBV6-5, the J call TRBJ1-2; 8 positions match TRBD1. Germline loops: CDR1 MNHEY, CDR2 SVGAGI. The CDR3 extends over 14 amino acids. J was trimmed by 4 bases and V by 6 bases; bases with no gene match: 7. The CDR3 region is CASSPRQGFYGYTF. The CDR3 DNA is TGTGCCAGCAGCCCCCGACAGGGGTTCTATGGCTACACCTTC.

This rearrangement joins TRBV28 to TRBJ2-7; 9 nucleotides agree with TRBD2. The germline gives CDR1 MDHEN, CDR2 SYDVKM. The CDR3 is 16 amino acids. The ends lost 7 bases at V and 5 bases at J; junction bases unmatched: 15. The CDR3 region has the DNA TGTGCCAGCACCCTATTGAGGGTAGCGGGAGTGAACGAGCAGTACTTC. Translation gives CASTLLRVAGVNEQYF.

The chain combines TRBV28 with TRBJ1-5; TRBD1 is a possible D gene (5 bases). The germline V gene has CDR1 MDHEN and CDR2 SYDVKM. V was clipped by 8 bases and J by 7 bases, with 18 bases between them. CDR3 length: 14 residues. The CDR3 protein is CASLQTEEGQPQHF. For the CDR3, the DNA is TGTGCCAGCTTACAAACAGAGGAGGGGCAGCCCCAGCATTTT.

Here the CDR3 reads CASSFGGGRQETQYF. The CDR3 DNA reads TGCGCCAGCAGCTTCGGCGGGGGCCGGCAAGAGACCCAGTACTTC. The chain carries TRBV5-1 and TRBJ2-5; D perhaps matches TRBD2 (7 bases). The germline CDR1 and CDR2 sequences are SGHRS and YFSETQ. Trimming left V 2 bases short and J 2 bases short, with 13 bases between. This CDR3 contains 15 residues.

This clone showed up just a few times. The same CDR3 also results from other DNA sequences found in this sample. This chain connects TRBV10-3 to TRBJ2-5; 9 nucleotides match TRBD1. The germline CDR1 and CDR2 sequences are ENHRY and SYGVKD. The length of the CDR3 is 16 residues. V shed 0 bases, J shed 2 bases, and the junction held 4 bases outside the gene matches. In DNA, the CDR3 is TGTGCCATCAGTGAGTCGCGGGGACAGGGTCAAGAGACCCAGTACTTC. Its translation: CAISESRGQGQETQYF.

V and J are TRBV6-5 and TRBJ2-7, with a tentative D call TRBD1 (6 bases). This CDR3 comprises 13 residues. Trimming took 8 bases from V and 2 from J, leaving 13 bases between them. In germline, CDR1 is MNHEY, CDR2 SVGAGI. The CDR3 sequence is CASERTETYEQYF. In DNA form, the CDR3 reads TGTGCCAGCGAAAGGACAGAGACCTACGAGCAGTACTTC.